This passage covers 9 T cell receptor beta chains from one sample sequenced in a study of blood T cell repertoires in COVID-19. Sequenced by immunoSEQ multiplex PCR; TCRdb stores in-frame clones only, minus some. Of tens of thousands of clones listed, approximately 81% are singletons. The sample was peripheral blood. Source of these receptors: a man older than 75 with active or convalescent COVID-19.

The chain employs TRBV11-3 and TRBJ2-2; 10 positions agree with TRBD1. V trimming: 4 bases; J trimming: 4 bases; junction bases outside the gene matches: 6. This CDR3 has 16 amino acids. Germline V CDR1 and CDR2: SGHNT, YENEEA. CDR3 in amino acids: CASSWGTGAITGELFF. The CDR3 DNA sequence: TGTGCCAGCAGCTGGGGGACAGGGGCTATCACCGGGGAGCTGTTTTTT.

The CDR3 nucleotides read TGCGCCAGCAGCCAAGGACAGGGTATCACCGGGGAGCTGTTTTTT. Its protein product is CASSQGQGITGELFF. The rearrangement uses TRBV5-1 and TRBJ2-2, with 8 bases fitting TRBD1. Germline CDR1 reads SGHRS; CDR2 reads YFSETQ. This CDR3 has 15 residues. Losses at the gene ends were 4 bases for V and 4 bases for J; bases not matched to a gene: 6.

This rearrangement joins TRBV28 to TRBJ2-7; TRBD1 matches 7 bases. The CDR3 runs 16 residues. Trimming took 5 bases from V and 7 from J; bases not matched to a gene: 17. Germline V lookup: CDR1 MDHEN, CDR2 SYDVKM. In DNA form, the CDR3 reads TGTGCCAGCAGTAGACCCGGGACAGAGAGATCCTGGGAGCAGTACTTC. Its translation is CASSRPGTERSWEQYF. The variable domain in full, completed from reference TRBV28 and TRBJ2-7, reads DVKVTQSSRYLVKRTGEKVFLECVQDMDHENMFWYRQDPGLGLRLIYFSYDVKMKEKGDIPEGYSVSREKKERFSLILESASTNQTSMYLCASSRPGTERSWEQYFGPGTRLTVT.

The chain has TRBV3-1 (or the pseudogene TRBV3-2) and TRBJ2-3; tentatively, D is TRBD1 (5 bases). Trimming took off 4 bases at V and 0 bases at J, with 11 bases between the two ends. Germline lookup yields CDR1 LGHDT and CDR2 YNNKEL (reference sequence). This CDR3 has 15 amino acids. CDR3 nucleotides: TGTGCCAGCAGCCTAGGGGCAGCCAGCACAGATACGCAGTATTTT. The encoded protein is CASSLGAASTDTQYF.

This rearrangement joins TRBV5-1 to TRBJ2-1, with D tentatively TRBD2 (6 bases). The V gene's germline CDR1 is SGHRS and CDR2 YFSETQ. The V and J ends lost 4 bases and 3 bases respectively, with 14 bases between them. CDR3 length equals 15 residues. The CDR3 loop is CASSPRGGDYNEQFF. The CDR3 DNA sequence: TGCGCCAGCAGCCCCCGCGGCGGGGACTACAATGAGCAGTTCTTC.

The chain combines TRBV19 with TRBJ1-1; perhaps TRBD1 as D (6 bases). CDR3 length: 18 residues. V lost 5 bases, J lost 6 bases, and 28 bases lay in between. CDR1 is LNHDA and CDR2 is SQIVND in the germline V gene (reference sequence). This CDR3 is CASSVPLGGQDSVAEAFF. CDR3 coding DNA: TGTGCCAGTAGTGTCCCCCTTGGGGGACAAGACTCAGTCGCTGAAGCTTTCTTT.

The J gene is TRBJ1-1, the V gene TRBV3-1 (or the pseudogene TRBV3-2); TRBD1 matches at 7 bases. This CDR3 region has 19 residues. Germline V gene lookup returns CDR1 LGHDT and CDR2 YNNKEL (reference sequence). With V trimmed by 0 bases and J by 1 base, 14 bases remained unmatched. CDR3 loop: CASSQEVSWDRGKNTEAFF. The CDR3 DNA sequence: TGTGCCAGCAGCCAAGAAGTTTCTTGGGACAGAGGGAAGAACACTGAAGCTTTCTTT.

The chain is built from TRBV5-1 and TRBJ1-3; D is unclear. The length of the CDR3 is 16 residues. Trimming removed 0 bases at V and 0 bases at J, with 10 bases between. Germline CDR1 and CDR2: SGHRS and YFSETQ. CDR3 nucleotides: TGCGCCAGCAGCTTGGTCCCGGGAACCTCTGGAAACACCATATATTTT. Residues: CASSLVPGTSGNTIYF.

The chain recombines TRBV5-4 with TRBJ1-1; 7 nucleotides align to TRBD1. After removal of 4 bases from V and 5 bases from J, the junction contained 11 bases not matched to a gene. The CDR3 extends over 15 amino acids. Germline CDR1 SGHNT, CDR2 YYREEE (reference sequence). This chain's CDR3 is CASSGETGMGTEAFF. CDR3 DNA: TGTGCCAGCAGCGGGGAGACAGGGATGGGTACTGAAGCTTTCTTT.